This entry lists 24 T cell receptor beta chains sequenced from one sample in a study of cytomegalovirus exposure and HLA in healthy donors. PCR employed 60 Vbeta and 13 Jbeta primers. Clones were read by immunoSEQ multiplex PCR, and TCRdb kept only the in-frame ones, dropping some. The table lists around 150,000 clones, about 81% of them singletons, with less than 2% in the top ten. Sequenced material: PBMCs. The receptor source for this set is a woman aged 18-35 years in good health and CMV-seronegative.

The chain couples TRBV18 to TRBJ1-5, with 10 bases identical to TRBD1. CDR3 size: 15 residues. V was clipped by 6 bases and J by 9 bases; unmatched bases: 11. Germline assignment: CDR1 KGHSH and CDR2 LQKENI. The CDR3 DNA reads TGTGCCAGCTCGCCGGGACAGGGGAACCTCGGGCCCCAGCATTTT. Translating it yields CASSPGQGNLGPQHF.

CDR3 in DNA: TGTGCCAGTAGGGCAGGGACTTCTCAGAGGGAAGCTTTCTTT. The encoded protein is CASRAGTSQREAFF. This chain joins TRBV19 and TRBJ1-1; tentative D call: TRBD1 (5 bases). CDR1 is LNHDA and CDR2 is SQIVND in the germline V gene (reference sequence). This CDR3 has 14 amino acids. Between the trimmed V and J ends, which lost 6 bases and 8 bases, there was a span of 19 bases. Supplemented by reference TRBV19 and TRBJ1-1, the full variable domain reads DGGITQSPKYLFRKEGQNVTLSCEQNLNHDAMYWYRQDPGQGLRLIYYSQIVNDFQKGDIAEGYSVSREKKESFPLTVTSAQKNPTAFYLCASRAGTSQREAFFGQGTRLTVV.

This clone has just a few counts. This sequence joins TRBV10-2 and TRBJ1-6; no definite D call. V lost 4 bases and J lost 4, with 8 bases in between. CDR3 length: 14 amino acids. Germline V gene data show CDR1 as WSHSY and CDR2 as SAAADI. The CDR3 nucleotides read TGCGCCAGCAGTGCAGCGATTTATAATTCACCCCTCCACTTT. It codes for CASSAAIYNSPLHF.

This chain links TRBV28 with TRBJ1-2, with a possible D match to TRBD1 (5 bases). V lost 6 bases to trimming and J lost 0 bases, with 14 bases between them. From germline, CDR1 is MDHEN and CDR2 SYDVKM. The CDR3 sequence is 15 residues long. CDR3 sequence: CASSFTGRTNYGYTF. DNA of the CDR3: TGTGCCAGCAGCTTTACAGGCCGTACTAACTATGGCTACACCTTC.

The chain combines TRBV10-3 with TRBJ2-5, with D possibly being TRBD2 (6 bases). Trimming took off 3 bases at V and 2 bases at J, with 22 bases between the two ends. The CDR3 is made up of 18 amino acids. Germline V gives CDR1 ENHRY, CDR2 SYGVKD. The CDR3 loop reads CAISDLGGRARGQETQYF. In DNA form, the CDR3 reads TGTGCCATCAGTGATTTGGGGGGACGGGCTCGCGGACAAGAGACCCAGTACTTC.

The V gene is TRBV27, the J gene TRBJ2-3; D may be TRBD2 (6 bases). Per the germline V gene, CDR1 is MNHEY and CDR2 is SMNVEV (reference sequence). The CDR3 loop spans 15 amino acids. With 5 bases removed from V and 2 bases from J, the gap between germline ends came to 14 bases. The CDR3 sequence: CASSGMGLNTDTQYF. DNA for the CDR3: TGTGCCAGCAGTGGGATGGGACTGAACACAGATACGCAGTATTTT.

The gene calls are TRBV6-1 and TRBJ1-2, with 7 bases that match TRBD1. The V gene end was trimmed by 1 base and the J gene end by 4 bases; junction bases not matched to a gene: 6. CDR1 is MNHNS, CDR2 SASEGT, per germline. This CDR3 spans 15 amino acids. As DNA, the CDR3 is TGTGCCAGCAGTGAAGGCCCTACAGGGGCCTATGGCTACACCTTC. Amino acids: CASSEGPTGAYGYTF.

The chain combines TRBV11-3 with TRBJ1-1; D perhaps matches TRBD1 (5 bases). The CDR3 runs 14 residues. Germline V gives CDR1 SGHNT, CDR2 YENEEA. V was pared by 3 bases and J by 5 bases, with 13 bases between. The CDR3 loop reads CASSFDSGGTEAFF. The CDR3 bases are TGTGCCAGCAGCTTCGACAGTGGGGGGACTGAAGCTTTCTTT.

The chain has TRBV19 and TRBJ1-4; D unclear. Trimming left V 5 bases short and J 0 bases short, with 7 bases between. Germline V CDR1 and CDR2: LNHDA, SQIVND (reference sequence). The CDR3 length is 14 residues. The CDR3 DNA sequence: TGTGCCAGTAGTTTACAAACAACTAATGAAAAACTGTTTTTT. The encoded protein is CASSLQTTNEKLFF.

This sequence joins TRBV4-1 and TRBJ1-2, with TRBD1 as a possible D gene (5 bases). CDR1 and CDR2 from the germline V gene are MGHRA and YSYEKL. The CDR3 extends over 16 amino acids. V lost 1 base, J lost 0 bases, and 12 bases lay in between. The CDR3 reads CASSQVQGLANYGYTF. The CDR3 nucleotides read TGCGCCAGCAGCCAAGTCCAGGGCTTAGCTAACTATGGCTACACCTTC.

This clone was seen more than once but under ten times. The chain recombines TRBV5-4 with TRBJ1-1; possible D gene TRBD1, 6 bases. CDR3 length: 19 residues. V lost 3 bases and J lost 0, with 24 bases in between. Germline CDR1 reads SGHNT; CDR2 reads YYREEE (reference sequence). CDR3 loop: CASSWGGRTRVAMNTEAFF. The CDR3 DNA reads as TGTGCCAGCAGCTGGGGGGGGCGAACCAGGGTGGCCATGAACACTGAAGCTTTCTTT.

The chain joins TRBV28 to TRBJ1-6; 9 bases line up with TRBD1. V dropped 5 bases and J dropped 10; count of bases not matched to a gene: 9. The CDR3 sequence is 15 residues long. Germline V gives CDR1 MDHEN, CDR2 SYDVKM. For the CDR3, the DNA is TGTGCCAGCAGTCCCCTTACAGGGGGCAGATCACCCCTCCACTTT. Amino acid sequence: CASSPLTGGRSPLHF.

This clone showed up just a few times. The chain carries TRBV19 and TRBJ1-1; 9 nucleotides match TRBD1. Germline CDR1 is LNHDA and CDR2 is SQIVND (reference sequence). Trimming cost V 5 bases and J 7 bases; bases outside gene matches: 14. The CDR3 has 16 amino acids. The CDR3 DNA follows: TGTGCCAGTAGTGTCCCGGGACAGGGATATCGTAGTGAAGCTTTCTTT. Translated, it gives CASSVPGQGYRSEAFF.

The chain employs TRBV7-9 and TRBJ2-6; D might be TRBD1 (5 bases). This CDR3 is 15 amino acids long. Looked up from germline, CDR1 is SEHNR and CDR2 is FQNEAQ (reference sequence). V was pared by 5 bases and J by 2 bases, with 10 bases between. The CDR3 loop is CASSKRGTGANVLTF. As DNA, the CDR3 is TGTGCCAGCAGCAAAAGGGGAACTGGGGCCAACGTCCTGACTTTC.

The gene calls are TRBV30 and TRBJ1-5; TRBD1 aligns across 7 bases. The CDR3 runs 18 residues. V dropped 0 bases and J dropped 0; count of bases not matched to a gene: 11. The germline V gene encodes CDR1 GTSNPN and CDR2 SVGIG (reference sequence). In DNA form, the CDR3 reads TGTGCCTGGAGTGTACTAACAGGGGATGGCTATAGCAATCAGCCCCAGCATTTT. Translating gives CAWSVLTGDGYSNQPQHF.

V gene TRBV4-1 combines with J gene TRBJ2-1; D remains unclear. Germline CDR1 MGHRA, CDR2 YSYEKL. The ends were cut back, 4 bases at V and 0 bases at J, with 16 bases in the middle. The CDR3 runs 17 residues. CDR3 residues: CASSLTSGGSSYNEQFF. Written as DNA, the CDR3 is TGCGCCAGCAGCCTAACCTCTGGCGGAAGCTCCTACAATGAGCAGTTCTTC.

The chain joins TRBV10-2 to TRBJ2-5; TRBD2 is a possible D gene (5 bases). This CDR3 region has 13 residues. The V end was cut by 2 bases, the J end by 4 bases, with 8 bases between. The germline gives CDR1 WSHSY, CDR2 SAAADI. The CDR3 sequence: CASSEAAGETQYF. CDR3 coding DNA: TGCGCCAGCAGTGAGGCGGCGGGAGAGACCCAGTACTTC.

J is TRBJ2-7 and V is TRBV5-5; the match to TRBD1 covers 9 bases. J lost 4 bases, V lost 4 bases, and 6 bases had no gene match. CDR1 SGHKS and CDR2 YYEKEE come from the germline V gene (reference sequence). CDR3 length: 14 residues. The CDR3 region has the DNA TGTGCCAGCAGCCCCGGGACAGGGTCGTACGAGCAGTACTTC. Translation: CASSPGTGSYEQYF.

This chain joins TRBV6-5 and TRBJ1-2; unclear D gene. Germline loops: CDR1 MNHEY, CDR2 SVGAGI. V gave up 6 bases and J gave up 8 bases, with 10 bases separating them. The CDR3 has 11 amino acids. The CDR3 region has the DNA TGTGCCAGCAGGGGCGACACCGGCTACACCTTC. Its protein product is CASRGDTGYTF.

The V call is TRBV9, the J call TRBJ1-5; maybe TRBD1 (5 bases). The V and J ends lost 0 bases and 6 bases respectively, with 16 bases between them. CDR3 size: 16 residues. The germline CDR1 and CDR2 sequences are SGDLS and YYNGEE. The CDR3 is CASSVGGDQRVQPQHF. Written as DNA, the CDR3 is TGTGCCAGCAGCGTAGGGGGGGACCAAAGGGTTCAGCCCCAGCATTTT.

This CDR3 is CASSPPSGGYTF. The CDR3 DNA sequence: TGTGCCAGCAGTCCCCCGTCCGGGGGCTACACCTTC. The chain uses TRBV28 and TRBJ1-2; D remains unclear. This CDR3 is 12 amino acids long. Trimming left V 5 bases short and J 8 bases short, with 12 bases between. Germline V gene sequence: CDR1 MDHEN, CDR2 SYDVKM.

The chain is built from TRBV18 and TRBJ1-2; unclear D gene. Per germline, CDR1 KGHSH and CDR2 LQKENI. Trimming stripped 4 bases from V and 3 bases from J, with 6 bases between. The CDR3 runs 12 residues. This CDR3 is CASSLTDYGYTF. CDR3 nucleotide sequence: TGTGCCAGCTCACTAACAGACTATGGCTACACCTTC.

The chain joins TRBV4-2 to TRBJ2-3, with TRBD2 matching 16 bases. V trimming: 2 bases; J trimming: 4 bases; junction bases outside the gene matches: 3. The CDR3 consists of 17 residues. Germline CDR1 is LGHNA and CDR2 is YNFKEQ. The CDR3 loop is CASSQFGTSGGADTQYF. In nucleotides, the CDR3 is TGTGCCAGCAGCCAATTCGGGACTAGCGGGGGGGCAGATACGCAGTATTTT.

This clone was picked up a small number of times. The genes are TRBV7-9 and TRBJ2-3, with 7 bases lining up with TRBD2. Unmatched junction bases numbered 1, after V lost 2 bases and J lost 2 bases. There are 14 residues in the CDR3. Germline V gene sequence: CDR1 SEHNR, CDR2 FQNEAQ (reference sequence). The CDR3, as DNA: TGTGCCAGCAGCTTAAGCGGGGTCACAGATACGCAGTATTTT. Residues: CASSLSGVTDTQYF. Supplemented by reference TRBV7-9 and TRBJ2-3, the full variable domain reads DTGVSQNPRHKITKRGQNVTFRCDPISEHNRLYWYRQTLGQGPEFLTYFQNEAQLEKSRLLSDRFSAERPKGSFSTLEIQRTEQGDSAMYLCASSLSGVTDTQYFGPGTRLTVL.